This T cell receptor beta chain was sequenced during a study of blood T cell repertoires in COVID-19. The CDR3 is 13 amino acids. Trimming shortened V by 5 bases and J by 4 bases, and 11 bases separated the two germline ends. Germline-derived CDR1 and CDR2 are MNHNS and SASEGT. Here immunoSEQ multiplex PCR was the method, and the copy in TCRdb shows in-frame clones only, minus some. The table lists tens of thousands of clones, 81% of them singletons. This clone was detected only once. This receptor was taken from a man older than 75 with acute or convalescent COVID-19. The source material was peripheral blood. This chain links TRBV6-1 with TRBJ1-2; no clear D. The CDR3 DNA is TGTGCCAGCAGTCCCTCGGTGTTCTATGGCTACACCTTC. It is translated as CASSPSVFYGYTF.